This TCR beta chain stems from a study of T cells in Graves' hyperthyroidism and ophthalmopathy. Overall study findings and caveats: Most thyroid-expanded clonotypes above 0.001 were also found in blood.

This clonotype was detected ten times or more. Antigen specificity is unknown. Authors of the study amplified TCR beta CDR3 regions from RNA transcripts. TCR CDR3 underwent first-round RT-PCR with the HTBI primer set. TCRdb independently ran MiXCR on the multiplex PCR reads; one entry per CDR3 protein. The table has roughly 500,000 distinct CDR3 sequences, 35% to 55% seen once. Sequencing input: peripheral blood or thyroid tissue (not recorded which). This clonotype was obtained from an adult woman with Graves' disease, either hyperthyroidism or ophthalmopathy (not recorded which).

Written as DNA, the CDR3 is TGCGCCAGCAGTTCCCCCCTCGGGACTAGCTCCTACGAGCAGTACTTC. Translation: CASSSPLGTSSYEQYF. The chain has TRBV5-1 and TRBJ2-7, with TRBD2 matching 8 bases. Germline V gene lookup returns CDR1 SGHRS and CDR2 YFSETQ. The length of the CDR3 is 16 residues. With 5 bases clipped from V and 0 bases from J, the junction kept 10 bases outside the gene matches.